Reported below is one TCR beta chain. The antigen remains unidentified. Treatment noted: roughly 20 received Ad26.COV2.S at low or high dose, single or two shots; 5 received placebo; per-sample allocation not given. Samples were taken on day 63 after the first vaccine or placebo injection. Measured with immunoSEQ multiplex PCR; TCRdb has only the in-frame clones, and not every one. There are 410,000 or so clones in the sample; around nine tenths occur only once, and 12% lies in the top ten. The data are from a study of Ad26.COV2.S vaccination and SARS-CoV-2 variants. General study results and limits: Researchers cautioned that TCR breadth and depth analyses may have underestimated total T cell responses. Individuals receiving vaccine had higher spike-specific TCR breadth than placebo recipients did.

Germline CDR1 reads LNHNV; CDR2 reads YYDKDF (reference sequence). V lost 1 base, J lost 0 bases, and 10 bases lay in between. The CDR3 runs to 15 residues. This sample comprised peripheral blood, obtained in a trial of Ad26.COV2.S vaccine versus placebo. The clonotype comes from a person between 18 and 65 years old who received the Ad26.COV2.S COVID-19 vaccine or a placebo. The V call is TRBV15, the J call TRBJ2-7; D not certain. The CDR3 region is CATSRAAAVSYEQYF. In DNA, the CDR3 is TGTGCCACCAGCAGAGCGGCAGCCGTCTCCTACGAGCAGTACTTC.